Listed below are T cell receptor beta chains from one sample, sequenced in a study of Graves' ophthalmopathy and Graves' hyperthyroidism. TCRdb redid the calling of the multiplex PCR reads with MiXCR, one entry per CDR3 protein. The profile shows about 370,000 distinct CDR3 sequences, approximately 17% of them singletons. Sequencing used peripheral blood. The receptors come from an adult woman with stable Graves' hyperthyroidism. The CDR3 runs from the conserved cysteine through the conserved F or W. Each record gives: V gene, D gene, J gene, clone size, CDR3 protein, CDR3 DNA. The D gene is left open where the match is weak. Clone size is not always given. Where it is, it says once, few, many or a class for expanded clones.

TRBV20-1	.	TRBJ1-1	many	CSARAGVDTEAFF	TGCAGTGCTAGAGCGGGGGTCGACACTGAAGCTTTCTTT
TRBV12-5	.	TRBJ2-2	few	CASAPFTGELFF	TGTGCTAGTGCCCCTTTTACCGGGGAGCTGTTTTTT
TRBV2	.	TRBJ1-1	many	CASNGQGGTEAFF	TGTGCCAGCAACGGGCAGGGTGGGACTGAAGCTTTCTTT
TRBV30	.	TRBJ2-3	.	CAWRFGSGTDTQYF	TGTGCCTGGAGATTCGGGAGCGGCACAGATACGCAGTATTTT
TRBV29-1	.	TRBJ1-6	many	CSVRTGGSNSPLHF	TGCAGCGTTCGCACGGGCGGGAGTAATTCACCCCTCCACTTT
TRBV29-1	TRBD1	TRBJ2-7	many	CSVRRQGAAYEQYF	TGCAGCGTCCGCCGACAGGGGGCCGCCTACGAGCAGTACTTC
TRBV19	TRBD1	TRBJ2-7	few	CASRPDRGNEQYF	TGTGCCAGTAGACCCGACAGGGGCAACGAGCAGTACTTC
TRBV20-1	.	TRBJ2-7	few	CSAGLLAGSPYEQYF	TGCAGTGCTGGCCTTCTTGCGGGTAGCCCCTACGAGCAGTACTTC
TRBV24-1	TRBD1	TRBJ2-7	many	CATSEGARPPHEQYF	TGTGCCACCAGCGAGGGGGCGCGCCCTCCCCACGAGCAGTACTTC
TRBV15	TRBD2	TRBJ2-7	many	CATRSGASGTYEQYF	TGTGCCACCAGGTCGGGGGCTAGCGGGACCTACGAGCAGTACTTC
TRBV20-1	TRBD2	TRBJ2-7	many	CSARDLTSVTYEQYF	TGCAGTGCTAGAGATCTGACTAGCGTTACCTACGAGCAGTACTTC
TRBV12-3/TRBV12-4	TRBD1	TRBJ1-1	many	CASTSGTVNTEAFF	TGTGCCAGCACCTCCGGGACAGTGAACACTGAAGCTTTCTTT
TRBV5-1	.	TRBJ2-2	many	CASSSTANTGELFF	TGCGCCAGCAGCTCGACAGCGAACACCGGGGAGCTGTTTTTT
TRBV20-1	.	TRBJ1-5	.	CSVSRRGDSNQPQHF	TGCAGTGTTAGTCGGCGGGGGGATAGCAATCAGCCCCAGCATTTT
TRBV24-1	.	TRBJ2-7	many	CATSDLHRDSPEQYF	TGTGCCACCAGTGATCTACACCGGGACTCCCCCGAGCAGTACTTC
TRBV30	TRBD1	TRBJ2-5	many	CAWSVGQGETQYF	TGTGCCTGGAGTGTAGGACAGGGGGAGACCCAGTACTTC
TRBV28	.	TRBJ2-7	many	CASSPPGVLNEQYF	TGTGCCAGCAGTCCCCCGGGAGTCCTGAACGAGCAGTACTTC
TRBV2	.	TRBJ1-5	many	CATRDGNQPQHF	TGTGCCACGAGGGACGGCAATCAGCCCCAGCATTTT
TRBV25-1	.	TRBJ2-5	many	CASRTGYGTQYF	TGTGCCAGCAGGACAGGTTATGGGACCCAGTACTTC
TRBV10-3	TRBD1	TRBJ2-4	.	CASKDRGDIQYF	TGTGCCTCCAAGGACAGGGGGGACATTCAGTACTTC
TRBV28	.	TRBJ1-1	many	CASSLLTVNTEAFF	TGTGCCAGCAGTTTATTGACAGTGAACACTGAAGCTTTCTTT
TRBV4-1	TRBD2	TRBJ2-5	many	CASSQPTSGRGTQYF	TGCGCCAGCAGCCAACCGACTAGCGGGAGAGGGACCCAGTACTTC
TRBV20-1	TRBD2	TRBJ2-7	many	CSARVPARDYPSYEQYF	TGCAGTGCTAGAGTCCCCGCCCGGGACTACCCCTCCTACGAGCAGTACTTC
TRBV7-3	.	TRBJ2-5	few	CASSLIGAEGETQYF	TGTGCCAGCAGCTTAATTGGGGCGGAGGGAGAAACCCAGTACTTC
TRBV6-5	.	TRBJ1-1	many	CASSSDARRLNTEAFF	TGTGCCAGCAGTTCGGACGCCAGGAGGTTGAACACTGAAGCTTTCTTT
TRBV28	.	TRBJ1-1	.	CASSAGATEAFF	TGCGCCAGCAGCGCAGGGGCCACTGAAGCTTTCTTT
TRBV24-1	.	TRBJ2-5	many	CATSATLDSPQETQYF	TGTGCCACCAGTGCCACCTTGGACAGCCCTCAAGAGACCCAGTACTTC
TRBV6-2/TRBV6-3	TRBD2	TRBJ2-3	many	CASSYGGDGGDTQYF	TGTGCCAGCAGTTACGGCGGTGACGGGGGGGATACGCAGTATTTT
TRBV6-5	.	TRBJ1-2	many	CASSDLRSNYGYTF	TGTGCCAGCAGTGATCTGCGGAGTAACTATGGCTACACCTTC
TRBV7-4	TRBD2	TRBJ2-6	.	CASSLASRMLSGSIYGANVLTF	TGTGCCAGCAGCTTAGCCTCCCGAATGCTGAGCGGGAGTATTTATGGGGCCAACGTCCTGACTTTC
TRBV12-3/TRBV12-4	.	TRBJ2-2	.	CASSLRSSDYRDTGELFF	TGTGCCAGCAGTTTAAGGTCTAGCGACTACCGAGACACCGGGGAGCTGTTTTTT
TRBV3-1	TRBD1	TRBJ2-7	many	CASSQTGAPYEQYF	TGTGCCAGCAGCCAAACAGGGGCCCCCTACGAGCAGTACTTC
TRBV15	.	TRBJ2-3	.	CATSPGIREVTQYF	TGTGCCACCAGCCCAGGGATCAGGGAGGTTACGCAGTATTTT
TRBV30	TRBD1	TRBJ1-2	many	CAWSRPGQGARGYTF	TGTGCCTGGAGTAGGCCGGGACAGGGGGCGCGAGGCTACACCTTC
TRBV5-6	TRBD2	TRBJ2-7	.	CASSPRRLAGSSYEQYF	TGTGCCAGCAGCCCTCGGAGACTAGCGGGCTCCTCCTACGAGCAGTACTTC
TRBV12-3/TRBV12-4	.	TRBJ1-2	many	CASSSNTGGYGYTF	TGTGCCAGCAGCTCAAATACAGGTGGCTATGGCTACACCTTC
TRBV18	TRBD1	TRBJ2-7	.	CASSRTTGGREQYF	TGTGCCAGCTCACGGACGACAGGGGGCAGGGAGCAGTACTTC
TRBV4-1	.	TRBJ1-1	many	CASSQGPTSEGAFF	TGCGCCAGCAGCCAAGGGCCCACGTCGGAAGGGGCTTTCTTT
TRBV6-1	.	TRBJ1-2	many	CASRAPTNYGYTF	TGTGCCAGCAGGGCTCCTACAAACTATGGCTACACCTTC
TRBV6-1	TRBD1	TRBJ2-7	many	CASSERTGGSYEQYF	TGTGCCAGCAGTGAACGGACAGGGGGGTCCTACGAGCAGTACTTC
TRBV20-1	TRBD2	TRBJ2-5	many	CSARGGGRAETQYF	TGCAGTGCTAGAGGTGGCGGGAGGGCCGAGACCCAGTACTTC
TRBV5-4	TRBD1	TRBJ2-7	many	CASSRDRDAPYEQYF	TGTGCCAGCAGTCGGGACAGGGACGCACCCTACGAGCAGTACTTC
TRBV11-2	TRBD1	TRBJ1-1	many	CASSSNRGRGTEAFF	TGTGCCAGCAGCTCCAACAGGGGTCGGGGCACTGAAGCTTTCTTT
TRBV2	TRBD2	TRBJ2-7	.	CASQNSGGYEQYF	TGTGCCAGCCAGAACAGCGGGGGCTACGAGCAGTACTTC
TRBV7-8	TRBD1	TRBJ2-7	.	CASSLRTGQHDEQYF	TGTGCCAGCAGCTTAAGGACAGGGCAGCACGACGAGCAGTACTTC
TRBV6-2/TRBV6-3	.	TRBJ1-5	many	CASSYSRGGQPQHF	TGTGCCAGCAGTTACTCGAGAGGGGGTCAGCCCCAGCATTTT
TRBV6-5	.	TRBJ2-2	.	CASSYSISSPYTGELFF	TGTGCCAGCAGTTACTCGATCTCATCCCCTTACACCGGGGAGCTGTTTTTT
TRBV19	TRBD1	TRBJ2-5	few	CASKDPRGWTQYF	TGTGCCAGTAAGGACCCCAGGGGGTGGACCCAGTACTTC
TRBV19	.	TRBJ2-7	many	CANSTGTPPYYEQYF	TGTGCCAACTCGACCGGGACACCTCCCTACTACGAGCAGTACTTC
TRBV6-2/TRBV6-3	TRBD2	TRBJ2-2	many	CASSPTSGKARRHTGELFF	TGTGCCAGCAGCCCGACTAGCGGGAAGGCTAGGAGACACACCGGGGAGCTGTTTTTT
TRBV15	.	TRBJ1-1	many	CATSRDYPGTEAFF	TGTGCCACCAGCAGAGATTATCCTGGGACTGAAGCTTTCTTT
TRBV19	.	TRBJ1-1	many	CASSIEGRGGPRDEAFF	TGTGCCAGTAGTATAGAGGGTCGTGGGGGCCCACGGGATGAAGCTTTCTTT
TRBV20-1	.	TRBJ2-7	many	CSAVGLREYF	TGCAGTGCGGTGGGCCTCCGGGAGTACTTC
TRBV29-1	.	TRBJ1-1	many	CSVEDPGTEAFF	TGCAGCGTTGAAGATCCGGGGACTGAAGCTTTCTTT
TRBV28	.	TRBJ2-7	many	CASSFRGTSYEQYF	TGTGCCAGCAGTTTTAGAGGTACAAGCTACGAGCAGTACTTC
TRBV6-2/TRBV6-3	.	TRBJ1-5	.	CASNHRWMFHQPQHF	TGTGCCAGCAACCACCGATGGATGTTTCACCAGCCCCAGCATTTT
TRBV6-1	.	TRBJ1-2	many	CASIGQGIYRGYTF	TGTGCCAGCATTGGGCAGGGTATTTATCGTGGCTACACCTTC